The 2 T cell receptor beta chains presented below share a single source sample, sequenced in a study of cytomegalovirus exposure and HLA in healthy donors. PCR used 60 Vbeta primers and 13 Jbeta primers. Measured with immunoSEQ multiplex PCR; TCRdb has only the in-frame clones, and not every one. The repertoire holds about 99,000 clones, with under 80% as singletons. The sample comprised PBMCs. The origin of the receptors is a woman aged 18-29 years in good health and CMV-seropositive.

The rearrangement links TRBV28 to TRBJ2-7, with 11 bases that match TRBD2. V dropped 3 bases and J dropped 3; count of bases not matched to a gene: 10. The CDR3 runs 17 residues. Germline CDR1 reads MDHEN; CDR2 reads SYDVKM. The DNA of the CDR3 is TGTGCCAGCAGTTTCCTCCCTCCGGGACTAGCGGACTACGAGCAGTACTTC. Protein: CASSFLPPGLADYEQYF.

This chain links TRBV9 with TRBJ2-1; 10 bases align to TRBD2. In germline, CDR1 is SGDLS, CDR2 YYNGEE. The length of the CDR3 is 16 residues. The ends lost 3 bases at V and 7 bases at J; junction bases unmatched: 10. The CDR3 bases are TGTGCCAGCAGCGACATCTTAGCGGGGGGAGAGAATGAGCAGTTCTTC. As protein: CASSDILAGGENEQFF.